This T cell receptor (beta chain) was sequenced in a study of neurological immune-mediated disorders. Many counts were recorded for this clonotype. The CDR3 is made up of 13 amino acids. V gave up 5 bases and J gave up 6 bases, with 10 bases separating them. Each CDR3 protein gets one entry after TCRdb re-called the 5' RACE reads with MiXCR. There are 40,000 to 50,000 distinct CDR3 sequences in the sample; 10% occur only once, and approximately 22% lies in the top ten. J is TRBJ2-2 and V is TRBV12-3 or TRBV12-4; a possible D gene is TRBD2 (5 bases). The specimen was PBMCs. This TCR derives from a woman aged 40 to 50 with HTLV-1-associated myelopathy (HAM/TSP). Here the CDR3 DNA reads TGTGCCAGCAGTATACTAGGTGCCGGGGAGCTGTTTTTT. Translated, it gives CASSILGAGELFF.